The rows below give T cell receptor beta chains drawn from one sample of a study of regulatory T cells in long-lasting Graves disease. MiXCR, applied by TCRdb to the multiplex PCR reads, yields one record per CDR3 protein. The top ten hold approximately 30% of the sample, which has approximately 350,000 distinct CDR3 sequences, about a sixth seen once. The data were also submitted as part of a second study, on T cells in Graves' hyperthyroidism and ophthalmopathy.

The sample was peripheral blood mononuclear cells (PBMCs), taken at new diagnosis, from a patient treated with antithyroid drugs. These TCRs come from a man aged 40-55 years with Graves disease. Each CDR3 is given with its conserved first and last residue. The D gene is left open where the match is weak. Clone sizes are given selectively: once, few, many, or a class where the clone is expanded.

d_call	j_call	v_call	clone_size	cdr3_nt	cdr3_aa
.	TRBJ2-7	TRBV7-2	many	TGTGCCAGCAGCTTAGGGGGGTCCCGGGACTACGAGCAGTACTTC	CASSLGGSRDYEQYF
.	TRBJ2-1	TRBV5-5	few	TGTGCCAGCAGCTTGTACTACTGGTATAATGAGCAGTTCTTC	CASSLYYWYNEQFF
TRBD1	TRBJ1-6	TRBV30	few	TGTGCCTGGAGTCGGACAGGGGGTTATTCACCCCTCCACTTT	CAWSRTGGYSPLHF
.	TRBJ1-5	TRBV12-3/TRBV12-4	few	TGTGCCAGCAGTTTCTCCCTTTGGCAGCCCCAGCATTTT	CASSFSLWQPQHF
TRBD2	TRBJ2-1	TRBV25-1	few	TGTGCCAGCAGTGAAGGCCCTCGGACTAGCTCCTACAATGAGCAGTTCTTC	CASSEGPRTSSYNEQFF
.	TRBJ1-1	TRBV29-1	few	TGCAGCGTTAAAAGGGGTCCGAACACTGAAGCTTTCTTT	CSVKRGPNTEAFF
TRBD1	TRBJ2-7	TRBV29-1	few	TGCAGCGCGGCTGGACAGGCGTCCTACGAGCAGTACTTC	CSAAGQASYEQYF
TRBD2	TRBJ2-7	TRBV20-1	many	TGCAGTGCTATCCGTAGCGGGGGGTTATACGAGCAGTACTTC	CSAIRSGGLYEQYF
.	TRBJ2-7	TRBV11-3	few	TGTGCCAGCAGAGGGGACCCTCACTACGAGCAGTACTTC	CASRGDPHYEQYF
.	TRBJ1-1	TRBV11-2	many	TGTGCCAGCAGCACCCTTACAGGGCCTGAAGCTTTCTTT	CASSTLTGPEAFF
.	TRBJ1-6	TRBV20-1	many	TGCAGTGCTAGGAGGCGGGACTCACCCCTCCACTTT	CSARRRDSPLHF
TRBD1	TRBJ2-5	TRBV11-3	many	TGTGCCAGCAGCTACCCCCCCGGGACAGTACAGGAAGAGACCCAGTACTTC	CASSYPPGTVQEETQYF
.	TRBJ2-5	TRBV20-1	many	TGCAGTGCGCACACCCGGGGACGCCAAGAGACCCAGTACTTC	CSAHTRGRQETQYF
.	TRBJ2-3	TRBV28	.	TGTGCCAGCCACGCAGCTGGGTTTGGTTTCTTT	CASHAAGFGFF
.	TRBJ1-5	TRBV11-2	once	TGTGCCAGCTCTAGGTCCTCTCAGCCCCAGCATTTT	CASSRSSQPQHF
TRBD1	TRBJ2-7	TRBV5-1	.	TGCGCCAGCAGGTCCCGGACAGGGGGAACCTACGAGCAGTACTTC	CASRSRTGGTYEQYF
.	TRBJ2-2	TRBV7-9	.	TGTGCCAGCAGCTTGAGGCAGAGGAGGTCCGGGGAGCTGTTTTTT	CASSLRQRRSGELFF
.	TRBJ1-6	TRBV2	many	TGTGCCAGCAGTGAACAGGGGATTGGGACACCCCTCCACTTT	CASSEQGIGTPLHF
TRBD2	TRBJ2-7	TRBV5-1	.	TGCGCCAGCAGCTTGGCTTCGGGGGGGTGGTACTCCTACGAGCAGTACTTC	CASSLASGGWYSYEQYF
.	TRBJ2-2	TRBV9	many	TGTGCCAGCAGCGTAGTAGGGAGTCAAAACACCGGGGAGCTGTTTTTT	CASSVVGSQNTGELFF
.	TRBJ2-2	TRBV15	.	TGTGCCACCAGCAGGGGCGTGGTCGCCACCGGGGAGCTGTTTTTT	CATSRGVVATGELFF
TRBD1	TRBJ2-2	TRBV2	many	TGTGCCAGCAGTGTGACAGGGGTCGGGGAGCTGTTTTTT	CASSVTGVGELFF
TRBD1	TRBJ1-2	TRBV5-1	once	TGCGCCAGCAGCCCCTTCATCGGACCGAGACAGGGAATACACTATGGCTACACCTTC	CASSPFIGPRQGIHYGYTF
.	TRBJ1-2	TRBV20-1	.	TGCAGTGCTAGCCCTCTGGCGGCGACCTATGGCTACACCTTC	CSASPLAATYGYTF
.	TRBJ1-2	TRBV28	many	TGTGCCAGCAGTTTAGGACAGTATGGCTACACCTTC	CASSLGQYGYTF
.	TRBJ2-4	TRBV29-1	.	TGCAGCGTTATACTTCTCCGAAGTGTTGCCAAAAACATTCAGTACTTC	CSVILLRSVAKNIQYF
.	TRBJ1-5	TRBV28	many	TGTGCCACCATCCTGACAGGCGGAGGGCAGCCCCAGCATTTT	CATILTGGGQPQHF
.	TRBJ1-4	TRBV29-1	.	TGCAGCGTTGCGCGACAGCAAAATGAAAAACTGTTTTTT	CSVARQQNEKLFF
TRBD2	TRBJ2-7	TRBV20-1	.	TGCAGTGCTAGAGCTCTGCGGGGGGGCTACGAGCAGTACTTC	CSARALRGGYEQYF
.	TRBJ1-1	TRBV6-5	.	TGTGCCAGCAGTTACTCGCGGGGATTAAACACTGAAGCTTTCTTT	CASSYSRGLNTEAFF
TRBD1	TRBJ1-1	TRBV5-1	many	TGCGCCAGCAGCTTGGCCCCCGGGACAGGGAGGTTGGGCACTGAAGCTTTCTTT	CASSLAPGTGRLGTEAFF
.	TRBJ2-7	TRBV28	many	TGTGCCAGCAGTTTAACTCCAGTTTTGGGTTACGAGCAGTACTTC	CASSLTPVLGYEQYF
.	TRBJ1-2	TRBV12-3/TRBV12-4	few	TGTGCCAGCAGTTTTGGGGAATACTATGGCTACACCTTC	CASSFGEYYGYTF
.	TRBJ2-3	TRBV7-2	.	TGTGCCAGCAGCCCCAACTTGGCAGATACGCAGTATTTT	CASSPNLADTQYF
.	TRBJ2-6	TRBV5-1	few	TGCGCCAGCAGCTTGTCAGTCGGGGCCAACGTCCTGACTTTC	CASSLSVGANVLTF
.	TRBJ1-2	TRBV4-1	.	TGCGCCAGCAGCCAAGACACGGGACTTTATGGCTACACCTTC	CASSQDTGLYGYTF
TRBD1	TRBJ2-2	TRBV12-3/TRBV12-4	many	TGTGCCAGCAGGATGGACAGGGGAGGGACCGGGGAGCTGTTTTTT	CASRMDRGGTGELFF
.	TRBJ2-1	TRBV9	few	TGTGCCAGCAGCCCAGGGGTGGCTGAGCAGTTCTTC	CASSPGVAEQFF
.	TRBJ2-7	TRBV7-9	few	TGTGCCAGCAGCTTAGTAGAGGGGCGAGTCTCCTACGAGCAGTACTTC	CASSLVEGRVSYEQYF
.	TRBJ2-5	TRBV10-3	many	TGTGCCATCAGTGAGATCCAAGAGACCCAGTACTTC	CAISEIQETQYF
.	TRBJ2-2	TRBV19	few	TGTGCCAGTAGTATATCTAGGGCGAACACCGGGGAGCTGTTTTTT	CASSISRANTGELFF
TRBD1	TRBJ1-6	TRBV19	.	TGTGCCAGTAGTTTCAACACCGGGACAGGGGCTTCACCCCTCCACTTT	CASSFNTGTGASPLHF
.	TRBJ2-5	TRBV7-8	many	TGTGCCAGCAGCTCGATCATGAGGAGCCAAGAGACCCAGTACTTC	CASSSIMRSQETQYF
.	TRBJ2-1	TRBV25-1	.	TGTGCCAGCAGTGCACCCGGACAGCTACTCTACAATGAGCAGTTCTTC	CASSAPGQLLYNEQFF